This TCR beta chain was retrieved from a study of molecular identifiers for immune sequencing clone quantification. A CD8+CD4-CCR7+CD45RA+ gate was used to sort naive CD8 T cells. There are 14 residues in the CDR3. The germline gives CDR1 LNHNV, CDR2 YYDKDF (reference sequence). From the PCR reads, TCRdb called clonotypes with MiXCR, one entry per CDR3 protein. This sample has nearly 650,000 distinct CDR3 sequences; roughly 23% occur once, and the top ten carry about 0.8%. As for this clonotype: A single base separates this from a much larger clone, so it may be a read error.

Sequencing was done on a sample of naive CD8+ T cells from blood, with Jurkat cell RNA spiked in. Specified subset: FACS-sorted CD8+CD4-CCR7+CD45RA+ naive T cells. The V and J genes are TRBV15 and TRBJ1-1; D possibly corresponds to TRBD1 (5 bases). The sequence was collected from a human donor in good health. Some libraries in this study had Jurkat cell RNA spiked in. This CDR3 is CAASRDSGPAEAFF. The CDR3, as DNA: TGTGCCGCCAGCAGAGATTCAGGGCCGGCTGAAGCTTTCTTT.